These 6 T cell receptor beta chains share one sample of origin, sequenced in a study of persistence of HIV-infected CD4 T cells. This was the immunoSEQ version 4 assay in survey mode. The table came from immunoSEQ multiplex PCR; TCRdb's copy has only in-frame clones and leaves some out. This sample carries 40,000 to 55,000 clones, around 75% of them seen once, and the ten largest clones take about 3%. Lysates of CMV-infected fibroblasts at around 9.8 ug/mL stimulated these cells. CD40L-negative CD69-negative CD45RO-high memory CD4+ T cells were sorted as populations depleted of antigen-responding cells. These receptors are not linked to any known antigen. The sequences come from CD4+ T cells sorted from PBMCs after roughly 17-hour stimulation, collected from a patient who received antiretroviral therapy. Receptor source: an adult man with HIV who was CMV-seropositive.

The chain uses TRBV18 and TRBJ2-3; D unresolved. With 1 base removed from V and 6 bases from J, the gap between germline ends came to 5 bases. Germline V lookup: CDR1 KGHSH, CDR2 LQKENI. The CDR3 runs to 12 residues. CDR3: CASSPLGDTQYF. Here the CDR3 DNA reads TGTGCCAGCTCACCACTTGGGGATACGCAGTATTTT.

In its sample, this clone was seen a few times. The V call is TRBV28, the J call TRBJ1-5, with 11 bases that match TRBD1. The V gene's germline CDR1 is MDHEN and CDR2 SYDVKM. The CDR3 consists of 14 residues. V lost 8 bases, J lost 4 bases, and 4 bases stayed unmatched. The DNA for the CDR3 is TGTGCCAGCCGGACAGGGGGCGAGAATCAGCCCCAGCATTTT. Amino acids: CASRTGGENQPQHF.

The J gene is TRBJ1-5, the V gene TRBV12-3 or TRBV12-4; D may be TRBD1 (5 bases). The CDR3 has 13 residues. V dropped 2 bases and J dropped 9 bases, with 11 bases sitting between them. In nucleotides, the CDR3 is TGTGCCAGCAGTTTAAGGGGTTTGCTGCCCCAGCATTTT. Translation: CASSLRGLLPQHF.

The CDR3 here is CASSLVGARGNYGYTF. The CDR3 DNA follows: TGTGCCAGCAGCTTAGTGGGCGCCAGGGGGAACTATGGCTACACCTTC. This chain joins TRBV7-9 and TRBJ1-2, with 7 bases matching TRBD1. The CDR3 consists of 16 residues. CDR1 and CDR2 (germline): SEHNR, FQNEAQ (reference sequence). V lost 1 base and J lost 2; bases outside the gene matches: 7. Together with reference TRBV7-9 and TRBJ1-2, the CDR3 gives the full variable domain: DTGVSQNPRHKITKRGQNVTFRCDPISEHNRLYWYRQTLGQGPEFLTYFQNEAQLEKSRLLSDRFSAERPKGSFSTLEIQRTEQGDSAMYLCASSLVGARGNYGYTFGSGTRLTVV.

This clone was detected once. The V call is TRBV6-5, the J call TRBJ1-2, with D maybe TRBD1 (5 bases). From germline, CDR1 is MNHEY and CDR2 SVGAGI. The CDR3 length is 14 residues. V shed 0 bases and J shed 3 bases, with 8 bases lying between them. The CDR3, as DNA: TGTGCCAGCAGTTACTCGTCCAGGGACTATGGCTACACCTTC. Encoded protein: CASSYSSRDYGYTF.

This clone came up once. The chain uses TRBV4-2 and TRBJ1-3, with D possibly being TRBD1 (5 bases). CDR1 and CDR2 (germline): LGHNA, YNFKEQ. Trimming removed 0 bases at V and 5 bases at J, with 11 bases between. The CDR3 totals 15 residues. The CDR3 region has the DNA TGTGCCAGCAGCCAAGATACGGGGGGACGAAACACCATATATTTT. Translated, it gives CASSQDTGGRNTIYF.